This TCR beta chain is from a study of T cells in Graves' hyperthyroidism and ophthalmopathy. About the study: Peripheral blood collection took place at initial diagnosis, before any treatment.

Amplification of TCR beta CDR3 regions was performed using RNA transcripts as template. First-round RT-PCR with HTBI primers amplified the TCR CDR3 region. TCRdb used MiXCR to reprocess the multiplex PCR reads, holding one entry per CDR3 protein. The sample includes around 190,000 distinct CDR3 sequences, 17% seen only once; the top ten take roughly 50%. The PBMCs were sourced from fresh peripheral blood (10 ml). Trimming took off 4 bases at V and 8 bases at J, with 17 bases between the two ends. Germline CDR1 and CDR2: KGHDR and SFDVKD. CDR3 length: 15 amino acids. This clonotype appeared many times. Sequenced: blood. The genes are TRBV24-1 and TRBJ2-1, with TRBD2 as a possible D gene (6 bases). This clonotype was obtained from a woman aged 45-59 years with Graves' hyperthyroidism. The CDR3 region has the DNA TGTGCCACCAGTGACCGGGACTCGCCCTCGGATGAGCAGTTCTTC. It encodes CATSDRDSPSDEQFF.